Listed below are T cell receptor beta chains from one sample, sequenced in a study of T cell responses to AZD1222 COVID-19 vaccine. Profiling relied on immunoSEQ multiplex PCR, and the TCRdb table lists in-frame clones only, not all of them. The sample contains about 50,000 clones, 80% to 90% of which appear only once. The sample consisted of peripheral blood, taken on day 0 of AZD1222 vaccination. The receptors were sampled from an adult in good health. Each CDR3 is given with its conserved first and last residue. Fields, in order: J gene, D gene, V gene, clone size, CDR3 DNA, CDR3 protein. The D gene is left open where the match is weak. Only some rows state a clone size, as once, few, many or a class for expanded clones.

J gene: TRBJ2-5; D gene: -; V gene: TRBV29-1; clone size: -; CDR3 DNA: TGCAGCGTTGCGACAGCCCAAGAGACCCAGTACTTC; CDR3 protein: CSVATAQETQYF
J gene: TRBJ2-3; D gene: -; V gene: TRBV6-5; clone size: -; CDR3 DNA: TGTGCCAGCAGTCGAGAACTCCGGGGGAGGGATACGCAGTATTTT; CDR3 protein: CASSRELRGRDTQYF
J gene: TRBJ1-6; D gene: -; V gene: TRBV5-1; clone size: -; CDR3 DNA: TGCGCCAGCAGCTACTCGGGTTCCTATAATTCACCCCTCCACTTT; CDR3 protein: CASSYSGSYNSPLHF
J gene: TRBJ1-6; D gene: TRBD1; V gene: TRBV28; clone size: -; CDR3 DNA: TGTGCCAGCAGCAATAGACAGGGTTATTCACCCCTCCACTTT; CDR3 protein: CASSNRQGYSPLHF
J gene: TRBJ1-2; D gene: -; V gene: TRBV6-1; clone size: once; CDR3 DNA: TGTGCCAGCAGTGAAGGGGCAGGGGCGGTGTATGGCTACACCTTC; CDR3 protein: CASSEGAGAVYGYTF
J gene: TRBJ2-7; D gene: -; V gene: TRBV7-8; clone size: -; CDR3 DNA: TGTGCCAGCAGCTTGGGGGCCGAGGGCGAGCAGTACTTC; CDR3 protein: CASSLGAEGEQYF
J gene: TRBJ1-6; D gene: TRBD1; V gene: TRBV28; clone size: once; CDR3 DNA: TGTGCCAGCAGACCCACAGGGGGCGGCAATTCACCCCTCCACTTT; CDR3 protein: CASRPTGGGNSPLHF
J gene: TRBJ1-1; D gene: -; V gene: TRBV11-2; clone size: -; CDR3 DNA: TGTGCCAGCAGCTCTTTGTCCGACGGAAACACTGAAGCTTTCTTT; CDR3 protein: CASSSLSDGNTEAFF
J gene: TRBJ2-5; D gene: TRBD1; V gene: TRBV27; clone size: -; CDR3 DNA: TGTGCCAGCAGTTTACGGGGACAGGGGGCATGGAAGGAGACCCAGTACTTC; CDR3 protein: CASSLRGQGAWKETQYF
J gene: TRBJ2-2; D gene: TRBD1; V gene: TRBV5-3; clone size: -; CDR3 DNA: TGTGCCAGAAGCCGGACAGGGGGATCGACCGGGGAGCTGTTTTTT; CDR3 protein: CARSRTGGSTGELFF
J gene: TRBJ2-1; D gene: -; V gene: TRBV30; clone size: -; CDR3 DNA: TGTGCCTGGACGACAACCGACAGTTCCTACAATGAGCAGTTCTTC; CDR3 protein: CAWTTTDSSYNEQFF
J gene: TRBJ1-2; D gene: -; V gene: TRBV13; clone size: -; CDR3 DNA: TGTGCCAGCAGCTTAGGCCGGAGAGGGGGAGGCTACACCTTC; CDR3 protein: CASSLGRRGGGYTF
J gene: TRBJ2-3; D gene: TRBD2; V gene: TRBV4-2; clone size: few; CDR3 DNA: TGTGCCAGCAGCCAAGCGGGGGGGCCCACAGATACGCAGTATTTT; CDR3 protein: CASSQAGGPTDTQYF
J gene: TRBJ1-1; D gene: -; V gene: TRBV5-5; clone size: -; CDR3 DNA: TGTGCCAGCAGCTTATGGGCAGGGAACACTGAAGCTTTCTTT; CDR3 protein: CASSLWAGNTEAFF
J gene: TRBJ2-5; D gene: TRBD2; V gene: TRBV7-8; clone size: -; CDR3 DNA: TGTGCCAGCAGCCCCTGGGGGAGCGGGGGGACACAAGAGACCCAGTACTTC; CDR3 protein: CASSPWGSGGTQETQYF
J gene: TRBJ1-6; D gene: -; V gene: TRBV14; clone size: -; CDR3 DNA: TGTGCCAGCAGCCAAGGAATATCACCCCTCCACTTT; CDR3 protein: CASSQGISPLHF
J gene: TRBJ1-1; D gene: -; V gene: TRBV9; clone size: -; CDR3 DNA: TGTGCCAGCAGCTTCCTCGGGGGGGGGACCACTGAAGCTTTCTTT; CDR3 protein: CASSFLGGGTTEAFF
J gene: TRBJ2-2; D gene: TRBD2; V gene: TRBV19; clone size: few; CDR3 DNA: TGTGCCAGTAGTACCGGACTAGAGGTCGGGGAGCTGTTTTTT; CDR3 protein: CASSTGLEVGELFF
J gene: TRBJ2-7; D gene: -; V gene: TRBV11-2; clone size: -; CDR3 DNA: TGTGCCAGCGGCAGGGGGGACGAGCAGTACTTC; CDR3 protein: CASGRGDEQYF
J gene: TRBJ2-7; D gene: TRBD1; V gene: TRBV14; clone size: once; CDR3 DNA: TGTGCCAGCAGCCAAGTCAGGGGGAGTAGCGAGCAGTACTTC; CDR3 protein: CASSQVRGSSEQYF
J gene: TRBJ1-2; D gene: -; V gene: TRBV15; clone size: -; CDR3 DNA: TGTGCCACCAGCAGAGATCTCTCGGGGACGGGCTACACCTTC; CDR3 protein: CATSRDLSGTGYTF
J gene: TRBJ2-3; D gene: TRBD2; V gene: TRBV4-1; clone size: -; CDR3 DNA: TGCGCCAGCAGCCAGCAACCCGGGACTAGCGGGGTCACAGATACGCAGTATTTT; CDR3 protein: CASSQQPGTSGVTDTQYF
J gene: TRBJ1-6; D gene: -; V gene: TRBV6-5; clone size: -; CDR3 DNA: TGTGCCGGGGGCAATATTAATTCACCCCTCCACTTT; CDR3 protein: CAGGNINSPLHF
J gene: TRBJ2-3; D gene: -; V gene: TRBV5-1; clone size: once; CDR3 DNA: TGCGCCAGCAGCCTCGGACCGGCGTCAGATACGCAGTATTTT; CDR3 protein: CASSLGPASDTQYF
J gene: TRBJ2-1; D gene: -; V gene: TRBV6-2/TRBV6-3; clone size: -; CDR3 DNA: TGTGCCAGCAGTTACTCGACAAAGACGTCCGAGCAGTTCTTC; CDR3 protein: CASSYSTKTSEQFF
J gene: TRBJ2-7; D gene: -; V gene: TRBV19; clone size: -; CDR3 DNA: TGTGCCAGTAGCGGAACCAGCTACAGTTACGAGCAGTACTTC; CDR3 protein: CASSGTSYSYEQYF
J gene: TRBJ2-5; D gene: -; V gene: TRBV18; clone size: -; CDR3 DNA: TGTGCCAGCTCACCCGTGGGGGGGCCAGAGACCCAGTACTTC; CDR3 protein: CASSPVGGPETQYF
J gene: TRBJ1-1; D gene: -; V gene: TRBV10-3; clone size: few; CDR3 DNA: TGTGCCATCAGTGAAGGATGGAACACTGAAGCTTTCTTT; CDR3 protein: CAISEGWNTEAFF
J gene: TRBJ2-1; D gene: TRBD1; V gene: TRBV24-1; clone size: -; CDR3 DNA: TGTGCCACCAGTGATTCATCAGGTGGGGCAGGGGGCAACAATGAGCAGTTCTTC; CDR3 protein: CATSDSSGGAGGNNEQFF
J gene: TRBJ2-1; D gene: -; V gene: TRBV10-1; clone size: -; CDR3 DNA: TGCGCCAGCAGTCCTGCCCTTTCGGGTAATGAGCAGTTCTTC; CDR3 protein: CASSPALSGNEQFF
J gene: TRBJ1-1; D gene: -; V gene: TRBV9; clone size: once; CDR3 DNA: TGTGCCAGCAGCGTGGGGATGGGGGGAGGCTCGAACACTGAAGCTTTCTTT; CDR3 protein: CASSVGMGGGSNTEAFF
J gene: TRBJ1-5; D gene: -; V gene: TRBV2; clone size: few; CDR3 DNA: TGTGCCAGCAGTGAAAGGGCAGGGCTAAATCAGCCCCAGCATTTT; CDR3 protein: CASSERAGLNQPQHF
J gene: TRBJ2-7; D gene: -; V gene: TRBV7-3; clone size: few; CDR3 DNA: TGTGCCAGCAGCTCTCGGACAGTAAAAAGGGACGAGCAGTACTTC; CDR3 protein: CASSSRTVKRDEQYF